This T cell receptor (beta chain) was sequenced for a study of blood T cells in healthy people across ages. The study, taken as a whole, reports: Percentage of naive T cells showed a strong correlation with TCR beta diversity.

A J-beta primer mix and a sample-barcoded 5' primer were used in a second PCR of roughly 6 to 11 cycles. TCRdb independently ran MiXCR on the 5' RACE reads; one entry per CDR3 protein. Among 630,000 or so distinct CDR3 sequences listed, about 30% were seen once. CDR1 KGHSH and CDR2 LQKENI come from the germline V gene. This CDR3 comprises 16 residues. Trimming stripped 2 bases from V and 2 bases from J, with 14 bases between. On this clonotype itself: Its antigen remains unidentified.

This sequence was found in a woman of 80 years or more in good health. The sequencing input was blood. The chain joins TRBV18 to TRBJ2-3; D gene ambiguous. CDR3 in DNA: TGTGCCAGCTCACCATCGTTTTCAATGATCACAGATACGCAGTATTTT. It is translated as CASSPSFSMITDTQYF.